Each of the 5 T cell receptor beta chains below was sequenced from the same sample in a study of blood T cell repertoires in COVID-19. Generated by immunoSEQ multiplex PCR, the TCRdb table keeps only in-frame clones and is missing some. The sample includes around 70,000 clones, about 82% of them seen just once. Sequencing was carried out using peripheral blood. All receptors come from a man in his forties or fifties with acute or convalescent COVID-19.

This rearrangement joins TRBV6-6 to TRBJ2-3; 9 bases fit TRBD1. The CDR3 covers 18 residues. Germline V gives CDR1 MNHNY, CDR2 SVGAGI (reference sequence). The junction had 14 bases not matched to a gene; V was cut back by 5 bases and J by 2 bases. CDR3 in DNA: TGTGCCAGCAGTCACCGGACAGGGGCCGTACCCTACACAGATACGCAGTATTTT. It encodes CASSHRTGAVPYTDTQYF.

A single count supports this clone. CDR3 region: CSVLTAFKETQYF. For the CDR3, the DNA is TGCAGCGTTCTAACAGCCTTCAAGGAGACCCAGTACTTC. The chain employs TRBV29-1 and TRBJ2-5; D is unresolved. V was shortened by 5 bases and J by 5 bases, with 15 bases between the two germline ends. The CDR3 is made up of 13 amino acids. The germline CDR1 and CDR2 sequences are SQVTM and ANQGSEA.

This rearrangement joins TRBV5-1 to TRBJ2-5; 7 positions agree with TRBD1. The CDR3 sequence is 15 residues long. Germline-derived CDR1 and CDR2 are SGHRS and YFSETQ. V was clipped by 3 bases and J by 1 base; unmatched bases: 6. DNA of the CDR3: TGCGCCAGCAGCTCTGGGACAGAAGTCCAAGAGACCCAGTACTTC. Translation: CASSSGTEVQETQYF.

V gene TRBV19 combines with J gene TRBJ2-5; D unclear. V was shortened by 5 bases and J by 4 bases, with 11 bases between the two germline ends. Per the germline V gene, CDR1 is LNHDA and CDR2 is SQIVND (reference sequence). This CDR3 is 13 amino acids long. The DNA for the CDR3 is TGTGCCAGTAGTTGGGCAGGTATAGAGACCCAGTACTTC. It yields the protein CASSWAGIETQYF.

The chain joins TRBV19 to TRBJ1-4; possibly TRBD1 for D (5 bases). Trimming removed 1 base from V and 10 bases from J, with 16 bases in between. The CDR3 runs 15 residues. The germline V gene has CDR1 LNHDA and CDR2 SQIVND (reference sequence). CDR3 bases: TGTGCCAGTAGTATAGTAAGGGGCGTGTATGGAAAACTGTTTTTT. It codes for CASSIVRGVYGKLFF.